The 32 T cell receptor beta chains presented below share a single source sample, sequenced in a study of blood T cell repertoires in COVID-19. Only in-frame clones appear in the TCRdb table, and some are missing; sequencing was by immunoSEQ multiplex PCR. The sample includes 98,000 or so clones, roughly four fifths of them seen just once. Sequenced: peripheral blood. These receptors were obtained from a woman aged 70 to 79 with acute or convalescent COVID-19.

Only one count was recorded for this clone. The chain combines TRBV28 with TRBJ1-2; TRBD1 matches 10 bases. The CDR3 is 18 amino acids. V was pared by 6 bases and J by 4 bases, with 17 bases of the junction left unmatched. Germline V gene data show CDR1 as MDHEN and CDR2 as SYDVKM. CDR3 sequence: CASRPSGTGALTRYGYTF. The CDR3 DNA reads TGTGCCAGCAGGCCCTCTGGGACAGGGGCCCTCACTCGCTATGGCTACACCTTC.

The chain's CDR3 is CASGGGLTQYF. DNA for the CDR3: TGTGCCAGCGGGGGGGGTTTGACCCAGTACTTC. The chain links TRBV7-2 to TRBJ2-5; 7 nucleotides match TRBD2. The trim removed 8 bases at V and 7 bases at J, leaving 4 bases unmatched. The germline gives CDR1 SGHTA, CDR2 FQGNSA. This CDR3 contains 11 residues.

This rearrangement joins TRBV10-3 to TRBJ2-7, with D possibly matching TRBD2 (7 bases). V shed 10 bases and J shed 1 base, with 17 bases lying between them. This CDR3 comprises 14 residues. The V gene's germline CDR1 is ENHRY and CDR2 SYGVKD. In nucleotides, the CDR3 is TGTGCCACCAGGGGAGGGGAAAGGTCCTACGAGCAGTACGTC. Encoded protein: CATRGGERSYEQYV.

V and J are TRBV24-1 and TRBJ2-7; D may be TRBD1 (6 bases). The germline CDR1 and CDR2 sequences are KGHDR and SFDVKD. Trimming removed 6 bases from V and 0 bases from J, with 11 bases in between. The CDR3 consists of 14 residues. CDR3 amino acids: CATSLTGNSYEQYF. CDR3 DNA: TGTGCCACCAGTCTGACAGGTAACTCCTACGAGCAGTACTTC.

The chain employs TRBV5-8 and TRBJ2-5; D possibly corresponds to TRBD1 (5 bases). The CDR3 runs to 16 residues. Germline V gene sequence: CDR1 SGHTS, CDR2 YDEGEE. V was pared by 0 bases and J by 1 base, with 13 bases between. The CDR3 DNA reads as TGTGCCAGCAGCTTGGGCAGGGCGCTACCCCAAGAGACCCAGTACTTC. It codes for CASSLGRALPQETQYF.

The CDR3 sequence: CASSQSSLGPYEQYF. CDR3 sequence (DNA): TGTGCCAGCAGCCAATCGAGCCTGGGGCCCTACGAGCAGTACTTC. The chain carries TRBV16 and TRBJ2-7; weak D call: TRBD1 (5 bases). Trimming took off 0 bases at V and 2 bases at J, with 11 bases between the two ends. The CDR3 is 15 residues long. Germline assignment: CDR1 KGHSY and CDR2 FQNENV.

This clone was recorded once. The chain recombines TRBV5-1 with TRBJ2-5; D call uncertain. The CDR3 runs to 15 residues. Germline V gene data show CDR1 as SGHRS and CDR2 as YFSETQ. Trimming shortened V by 0 bases and J by 1 base, and 10 bases separated the two germline ends. The CDR3 bases are TGCGCCAGCAGCTTGGGCGGAGCCCCCCAAGAGACCCAGTACTTC. Translated, it gives CASSLGGAPQETQYF.

V gene TRBV13 combines with J gene TRBJ1-1; D is undetermined. The CDR3 loop spans 13 amino acids. V was cut by 5 bases and J by 2 bases, with 9 bases left in between. Germline CDR1 and CDR2: PRHDT and FYEKMQ (reference sequence). CDR3 amino acids: CASSLRLNTEAFF. The CDR3 coding sequence is TGTGCCAGCAGCCTCCGACTAAACACTGAAGCTTTCTTT. The full variable domain, in which reference TRBV13 and TRBJ1-1 provide the parts outside the CDR3, is AAGVIQSPRHLIKEKRETATLKCYPIPRHDTVYWYQQGPGQDPQFLISFYEKMQSDKGSIPDRFSAQQFSDYHSELNMSSLELGDSALYFCASSLRLNTEAFFGQGTRLTVV.

The gene calls are TRBV28 and TRBJ1-6, with TRBD1 as a possible D gene (5 bases). The CDR3 is 15 residues long. The V end lost 5 bases, the J end lost 5 bases, and 13 bases lay between the germline ends. Germline CDR1 and CDR2: MDHEN and SYDVKM. CDR3 nucleotides: TGTGCCAGCAGTACAACAGGTTTACATAATTCACCCCTCCACTTT. It yields the protein CASSTTGLHNSPLHF.

This clone was picked up one time. The V and J genes are TRBV6-6 and TRBJ2-6; TRBD2 is a possible D gene (6 bases). This CDR3 is built from 15 residues. Germline V lookup: CDR1 MNHNY, CDR2 SVGAGI (reference sequence). Trimming took off 6 bases at V and 4 bases at J, with 13 bases between the two ends. CDR3 nucleotide sequence: TGTGCCAGCAGCCCCCCGGGGGTGGGGGCCAACGTCCTGACTTTC. Translated: CASSPPGVGANVLTF.

V usage is TRBV11-2 and J usage is TRBJ1-5, with 8 nucleotides matching TRBD1. The germline V gene has CDR1 SGHAT and CDR2 FQNNGV. The CDR3 loop spans 14 amino acids. With 6 bases clipped from V and 2 bases from J, the junction kept 3 bases outside the gene matches. DNA for the CDR3: TGTGCCAGCAGTCCAGGGGGCGGCAATCAGCCCCAGCATTTT. Amino acid sequence: CASSPGGGNQPQHF.

The chain recombines TRBV11-2 with TRBJ1-5; D not resolved. The CDR3 is 15 amino acids. Trimming stripped 1 base from V and 4 bases from J, with 11 bases between. Germline CDR1 SGHAT, CDR2 FQNNGV. CDR3 coding DNA: TGTGCCAGCAGCTTAGGACACTCCGTTAATCAGCCCCAGCATTTT. It codes for CASSLGHSVNQPQHF. The full variable domain, rest sourced from reference TRBV11-2 and TRBJ1-5, is EAGVAQSPRYKIIEKRQSVAFWCNPISGHATLYWYQQILGQGPKLLIQFQNNGVVDDSQLPKDRFSAERLKGVDSTLKIQPAKLEDSAVYLCASSLGHSVNQPQHFGDGTRLSIL.

J is TRBJ1-2 and V is TRBV19; possible D gene TRBD1, 5 bases. There are 15 residues in the CDR3. Trimming stripped 7 bases from V and 8 bases from J, with 23 bases between. Germline V gene sequence: CDR1 LNHDA, CDR2 SQIVND (reference sequence). The CDR3 protein is CASMGQVRATLGYTF. The CDR3 DNA follows: TGTGCCAGTATGGGGCAAGTAAGAGCTACGTTAGGCTACACCTTC.

The rearrangement uses TRBV6-5 and TRBJ1-2; possibly TRBD1 for D (6 bases). The CDR3 has 13 residues. Trimming removed 6 bases at V and 5 bases at J, with 13 bases between. CDR1 is MNHEY and CDR2 is SVGAGI in the germline V gene. DNA of the CDR3: TGTGCCAGCAGGCAGGGGTGGAGGTATGGCTACACCTTC. This encodes CASRQGWRYGYTF.

A remark on this clone: A junction boundary mismatches the germline segment, possibly from a read error. The V gene is TRBV7-2, the J gene TRBJ1-1, with a possible D match to TRBD1 (6 bases). Looked up from germline, CDR1 is SGHTA and CDR2 is FQGNSA. This CDR3 contains 15 residues. CDR3 region: CASSSWGGVKTEAFF. The CDR3 DNA sequence: TGTGCCAGCAGCTCCTGGGGGGGCGTGAAAACTGAAGCTTTCTTT.

V usage is TRBV19 and J usage is TRBJ2-2; 10 bases fit TRBD1. Germline assignment: CDR1 LNHDA and CDR2 SQIVND (reference sequence). The CDR3 is 17 amino acids. V lost 4 bases to trimming and J lost 6 bases; unmatched junction nucleotides: 11. This CDR3 reads CASSRQGAGATAGELFF. Here the CDR3 DNA reads TGTGCCAGTAGTAGACAGGGGGCCGGGGCAACTGCCGGGGAGCTGTTTTTT.

To note about this clone: The sample has other DNA sequences that encode this CDR3 too. The chain links TRBV5-5 to TRBJ1-1; possibly TRBD1 for D (6 bases). The germline V gene has CDR1 SGHKS and CDR2 YYEKEE (reference sequence). Deletions cut 0 bases from V and 1 base from J, with 10 bases between. CDR3 length: 15 residues. The CDR3 protein is CASSLAGQKNTEAFF. In DNA, the CDR3 is TGTGCCAGCAGCTTGGCAGGACAGAAGAACACTGAAGCTTTCTTT.

This clone has a handful of counts. The V gene is TRBV5-6, the J gene TRBJ2-7; 7 nucleotides match TRBD1. Germline assignment: CDR1 SGHDT and CDR2 YYEEEE. This CDR3 has 15 residues. V lost 1 base and J lost 7; bases outside the gene matches: 11. CDR3: CASSLRGTENWEQYV. The CDR3 DNA reads as TGTGCCAGCAGCTTGAGGGGGACAGAGAATTGGGAGCAGTACGTC.

This sequence joins TRBV6-5 and TRBJ2-1; 13 bases fit TRBD2. Germline values: CDR1 MNHEY, CDR2 SVGAGI. This CDR3 is built from 15 residues. J was trimmed by 6 bases and V by 7 bases; bases with no gene match: 6. CDR3 DNA sequence: TGTGCCAGCACACCCACTAGCGGGGGGGCCAATGAGCAGTTCTTC. This encodes CASTPTSGGANEQFF.

This chain uses TRBV7-2 with TRBJ1-3; 8 bases map to TRBD1. This CDR3 contains 19 residues. Germline V gives CDR1 SGHTA, CDR2 FQGNSA. The trim removed 6 bases at V and 7 bases at J, leaving 23 bases unmatched. The CDR3 DNA follows: TGTGCCAGCAGACCATTGGGAGGGACAGGCTTAATCGGTGGTAACACCATATATTTT. Its translation: CASRPLGGTGLIGGNTIYF.

The rearrangement uses TRBV27 and TRBJ1-3; possibly TRBD1 for D (5 bases). Deletions cut 3 bases from V and 0 bases from J, with 9 bases between. The CDR3 runs to 15 residues. The germline V gene has CDR1 MNHEY and CDR2 SMNVEV (reference sequence). The CDR3 nucleotides read TGTGCCAGCAGTTTTCGGGGGGTCTCTGGAAACACCATATATTTT. Encoded protein: CASSFRGVSGNTIYF.

V usage is TRBV29-1 and J usage is TRBJ2-2; the match to TRBD2 covers 10 bases. CDR1 is SQVTM and CDR2 is ANQGSEA in the germline V gene. This CDR3 region has 15 residues. The V gene end was trimmed by 3 bases and the J gene end by 7 bases; junction bases not matched to a gene: 8. The CDR3 nucleotides read TGCAGCGTTGATGGTCTAGCGGGGGTAGACGGGGAGCTGTTTTTT. Protein sequence: CSVDGLAGVDGELFF.

The V call is TRBV25-1, the J call TRBJ2-3; 7 nucleotides line up with TRBD1. This CDR3 spans 15 amino acids. With 4 bases clipped from V and 2 bases from J, the junction kept 6 bases outside the gene matches. CDR1 is MGHDK and CDR2 is SYGVNS in the germline V gene. The CDR3 reads CASSVIDRATDTQYF. The CDR3 DNA is TGTGCCAGCAGTGTAATTGACAGGGCCACAGATACGCAGTATTTT.

This rearrangement joins TRBV19 to TRBJ2-3; tentatively, D is TRBD2 (6 bases). The germline V gene has CDR1 LNHDA and CDR2 SQIVND (reference sequence). The CDR3 is 13 residues long. Deletions cut 6 bases from V and 9 bases from J, with 16 bases between. CDR3 sequence: CASSPPLEGTQYF. The CDR3 DNA follows: TGTGCCAGTAGCCCCCCCTTGGAGGGGACGCAGTATTTT.

The chain uses TRBV2 and TRBJ1-4; D may be TRBD1 (5 bases). The CDR3 contains 15 residues. The ends were cut back, 4 bases at V and 5 bases at J, with 14 bases in the middle. Germline assignment: CDR1 SNHLY and CDR2 FYNNEI. For the CDR3, the DNA is TGTGCCAGCAGTGCCCGGGGGGGTACCAATGAAAAACTGTTTTTT. Translation gives CASSARGGTNEKLFF.

V is TRBV10-3 and J is TRBJ1-1, with D possibly TRBD1 on 5 matching bases. Per germline, CDR1 ENHRY and CDR2 SYGVKD. The V end was cut by 3 bases, the J end by 11 bases, with 13 bases between. CDR3 size: 12 residues. The CDR3 bases are TGTGCCATCAGTGATGTTAGCGGGGGGGCTTTCTTT. It translates to CAISDVSGGAFF.

This clone was counted a few times. The chain has TRBV9 and TRBJ1-2, with D unclear. Germline V lookup: CDR1 SGDLS, CDR2 YYNGEE. This CDR3 has 12 amino acids. Trimming removed 4 bases from V and 8 bases from J, with 12 bases in between. For the CDR3, the DNA is TGTGCCAGCAGCACTGAAGGGAGCGGCTACACCTTC. Protein product: CASSTEGSGYTF.

The chain combines TRBV28 with TRBJ1-1; 7 bases map to TRBD1. The length of the CDR3 is 15 residues. V lost 6 bases and J lost 8; bases outside the gene matches: 15. Germline lookup yields CDR1 MDHEN and CDR2 SYDVKM. The DNA of the CDR3 is TGTGCCAGCAGCTCACAAGATAGGGGGCTTAAGGAAGCTTTCTTT. Translated, it gives CASSSQDRGLKEAFF.

This rearrangement joins TRBV4-1 to TRBJ2-7, with TRBD2 matching over 7 bases. The CDR3 has 15 residues. Looked up from germline, CDR1 is MGHRA and CDR2 is YSYEKL. Trimming cost V 2 bases and J 4 bases; bases outside gene matches: 8. The CDR3 DNA reads as TGCGCCAGCAGCCAACCGGGACTATCTATTTACGAGCAGTACTTC. Amino acids: CASSQPGLSIYEQYF.

V gene TRBV9 combines with J gene TRBJ2-5; 8 bases fit TRBD2. The CDR3 totals 15 residues. V was clipped by 2 bases and J by 5 bases; unmatched bases: 8. Germline loops: CDR1 SGDLS, CDR2 YYNGEE. In DNA, the CDR3 is TGTGCCAGCAGCGTGTCAGCGGGGGCGCGGGAGACCCAGTACTTC. Its translation is CASSVSAGARETQYF.

The CDR3 DNA follows: TGTGCCAGCAGCCCCGGCAGCGGGAGTTGGTCAGATACGCAGTATTTT. As protein: CASSPGSGSWSDTQYF. The chain uses TRBV11-1 and TRBJ2-3; 8 bases are a match to TRBD2. This CDR3 comprises 16 residues. The germline CDR1 and CDR2 sequences are SGHAT and FQDESV (reference sequence). After removal of 5 bases from V and 4 bases from J, the junction contained 11 bases not matched to a gene.

This clone was counted only a few times. V and J are TRBV6-2 or TRBV6-3 and TRBJ2-1; 9 nucleotides align to TRBD2. Germline CDR1 reads MNHEY; CDR2 reads SVGEGT. Trimming removed 6 bases from V and 10 bases from J; junction bases left unmatched: 13. This CDR3 contains 15 residues. CDR3 amino acids: CASSSASGKLGEQFF. The CDR3 bases are TGTGCCAGCAGCTCGGCTAGCGGGAAGTTAGGGGAGCAGTTCTTC.